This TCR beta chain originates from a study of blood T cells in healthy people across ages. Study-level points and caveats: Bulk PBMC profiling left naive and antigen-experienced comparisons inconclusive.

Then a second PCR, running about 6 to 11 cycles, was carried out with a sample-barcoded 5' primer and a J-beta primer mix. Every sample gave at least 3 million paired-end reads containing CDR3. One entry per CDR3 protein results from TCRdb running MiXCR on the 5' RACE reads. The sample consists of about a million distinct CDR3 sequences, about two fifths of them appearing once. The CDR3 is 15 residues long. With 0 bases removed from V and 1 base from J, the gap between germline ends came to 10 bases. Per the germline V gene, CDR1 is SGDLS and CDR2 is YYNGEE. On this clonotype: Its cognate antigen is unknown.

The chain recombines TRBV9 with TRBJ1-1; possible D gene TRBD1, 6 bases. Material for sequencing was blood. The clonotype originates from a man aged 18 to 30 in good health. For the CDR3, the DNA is TGTGCCAGCAGCGTAGCCGGGACACCGAACACTGAAGCTTTCTTT. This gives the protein CASSVAGTPNTEAFF.